This T cell receptor beta chain originates from a study of vaccination effects on CD4 cells after COVID-19. Study-wide context: Either the BNT162b2 or mRNA-1273 vaccine was given to participants in two doses.

TCRdb's table, derived via immunoSEQ multiplex PCR, lists solely in-frame clones and lacks some. The sample has about 52,000 clones, 60% to 80% seen once. Findings and caveats of the study: Of the vaccine-induced clones from healthy vaccinees, merely 1 of 255 recognized common cold coronaviruses as well.

Regarding this clone: Its specificity is not known.

Pools of viral peptides were used by the ViraFEST assay to expand antigen-specific CD4+ T cells ahead of sequencing. CD4+ T cells were isolated after around 9 days of culture. None of the vaccinated had previously contracted SARS-CoV-2, and their nucleocapsid antibodies tested negative. For each well, 1.5 million to 2 million PBMC were cultured with 10 IU/ml IL-2 and roughly 10 ug/ml peptides. IL-2 medium supplanted half the medium on days 3 and 7. The sequences come from CD4+ T cells from PBMCs cultured with HCoV-OC43 spike peptides, collected before COVID-19 vaccination. Described subset: HCoV-OC43 spike overlapping peptide pool stimulation. The receptor comes from a human donor who received a COVID-19 vaccine.

As DNA, the CDR3 is TGTGCCAGCAGTTTATTACAGGGCGGGGAGCTGTTTTTT. It yields the protein CASSLLQGGELFF. The V call is TRBV12-3 or TRBV12-4, the J call TRBJ2-2, with a weak D call TRBD1 (6 bases). CDR3 length: 13 amino acids. V was shortened by 2 bases and J by 7 bases, with 8 bases between the two germline ends.